A single sample gave rise to the 10 T cell receptor beta chains below, sequenced in a study of blood T cell repertoires in COVID-19. Some clones are missing from TCRdb's copy, which holds only in-frame ones; the method was immunoSEQ multiplex PCR. The top ten hold about 10% of the sample, which has 75,000 to 80,000 clones, 80% to 90% seen once. Sequencing was performed on peripheral blood. The receptors shown here come from a man between 60 and 70 years old with COVID-19, enrolled during active disease.

V and J are TRBV5-4 and TRBJ2-5; a possible D gene is TRBD1 (5 bases). The germline V gene encodes CDR1 SGHNT and CDR2 YYREEE (reference sequence). V was clipped by 4 bases and J by 0 bases, with 7 bases between them. The CDR3 length is 13 residues. The CDR3 protein is CASSLRDQETQYF. The CDR3 coding sequence is TGTGCCAGCAGCCTCAGGGACCAAGAGACCCAGTACTTC. Supplemented by reference TRBV5-4 and TRBJ2-5, the full variable domain reads ETGVTQSPTHLIKTRGQQVTLRCSSQSGHNTVSWYQQALGQGPQFIFQYYREEENGRGNFPPRFSGLQFPNYSSELNVNALELDDSALYLCASSLRDQETQYFGPGTRLLVL.

The chain joins TRBV11-2 to TRBJ1-2; TRBD1 might be the D (5 bases). V was cut by 5 bases and J by 5 bases, with 15 bases left in between. The CDR3 runs 14 residues. Germline-derived CDR1 and CDR2 are SGHAT and FQNNGV. DNA for the CDR3: TGTGCCAGCAGCCCCGGGCAGGGTCCGTATGGCTACACCTTC. Translation gives CASSPGQGPYGYTF.

The V and J genes are TRBV19 and TRBJ2-3, with a weak D call TRBD2 (5 bases). Trimming removed 6 bases from V and 5 bases from J, with 9 bases in between. The CDR3 spans 12 residues. CDR1 and CDR2 (germline): LNHDA, SQIVND (reference sequence). The CDR3 loop reads CASRLSGDTQYF. The CDR3 DNA follows: TGTGCCAGTAGACTCAGCGGAGATACGCAGTATTTT.

The chain recombines TRBV5-4 with TRBJ2-2; D remains unclear. The CDR3 spans 14 residues. The V gene lost 2 bases and the J gene lost 4 bases, with 9 bases spanning the gap. Germline V gene sequence: CDR1 SGHNT, CDR2 YYREEE (reference sequence). The CDR3 sequence: CASSFGGPTGELFF. The CDR3 bases are TGTGCCAGCAGCTTTGGCGGCCCCACCGGGGAGCTGTTTTTT.

V gene TRBV7-3 combines with J gene TRBJ2-1; D is unresolved. V was clipped by 2 bases and J by 4 bases, with 6 bases between them. The V gene's germline CDR1 is SGHTA and CDR2 FQGTGA. The length of the CDR3 is 13 residues. CDR3 sequence (DNA): TGTGCCAGCAGCTTATCTCTGTACAATGAGCAGTTCTTC. Its translation: CASSLSLYNEQFF.

J is TRBJ2-7 and V is TRBV5-4, with TRBD2 matching over 7 bases. CDR3 length equals 15 residues. Germline CDR1 and CDR2: SGHNT and YYREEE (reference sequence). J lost 3 bases, V lost 0 bases, and 6 bases had no gene match. CDR3 protein: CASSLGSSGHYEQYF. CDR3 in DNA: TGTGCCAGCAGCTTGGGGTCTAGCGGCCACTACGAGCAGTACTTC. The whole variable domain, remainder taken from reference TRBV5-4 and TRBJ2-7, is ETGVTQSPTHLIKTRGQQVTLRCSSQSGHNTVSWYQQALGQGPQFIFQYYREEENGRGNFPPRFSGLQFPNYSSELNVNALELDDSALYLCASSLGSSGHYEQYFGPGTRLTVT.

This clone came up a few times. The CDR3 protein is CASSETLAGFYNEQFF. The CDR3 nucleotides are TGCGCCAGCAGTGAGACGCTAGCGGGCTTCTACAATGAGCAGTTCTTC. The chain couples TRBV10-2 to TRBJ2-1; 8 bases agree with TRBD2. CDR1 and CDR2 from the germline V gene are WSHSY and SAAADI. V dropped 2 bases and J dropped 3; count of bases not matched to a gene: 6. The CDR3 is made up of 16 amino acids.

This chain's CDR3 is CASSLVPTGRNGYTF. Written as DNA, the CDR3 is TGCGCCAGCAGCTTGGTACCCACGGGAAGGAATGGCTACACCTTC. The chain links TRBV5-1 to TRBJ1-2; D unresolved. Germline assignment: CDR1 SGHRS and CDR2 YFSETQ. The CDR3 runs to 15 residues. Trimming removed 0 bases at V and 6 bases at J, with 15 bases between. The full variable domain, with the rest looked up from reference TRBV5-1 and TRBJ1-2, is KAGVTQTPRYLIKTRGQQVTLSCSPISGHRSVSWYQQTPGQGLQFLFEYFSETQRNKGNFPGRFSGRQFSNSRSEMNVSTLELGDSALYLCASSLVPTGRNGYTFGSGTRLTVV.

The chain links TRBV28 to TRBJ1-5, with D possibly matching TRBD1 (6 bases). CDR1 and CDR2 from the germline V gene are MDHEN and SYDVKM. V lost 6 bases and J 7 bases, leaving 16 bases between the germline ends. The length of the CDR3 is 14 residues. The CDR3 here is CASSRHRVEQPQHF. CDR3 DNA sequence: TGTGCCAGCAGCCGTCACAGGGTTGAACAGCCCCAGCATTTT. The variable domain in full, completed from reference TRBV28 and TRBJ1-5, reads DVKVTQSSRYLVKRTGEKVFLECVQDMDHENMFWYRQDPGLGLRLIYFSYDVKMKEKGDIPEGYSVSREKKERFSLILESASTNQTSMYLCASSRHRVEQPQHFGDGTRLSIL.

This rearrangement joins TRBV6-5 to TRBJ1-2; possibly TRBD1 for D (6 bases). V was trimmed by 0 bases and J by 2 bases, leaving 7 bases between them. The length of the CDR3 is 14 residues. CDR1 and CDR2 from the germline V gene are MNHEY and SVGAGI. CDR3 coding DNA: TGTGCCAGCAGTTACTCCGGGACAAACTATGGCTACACCTTC. This gives the protein CASSYSGTNYGYTF.